This T cell receptor (beta chain) is from a study of post-analysis software for immune sequencing data. Study findings and constraints: F measure grouped same-batch samples tightly together. There were a few TRBV segments more frequent in patients than controls, and TRBV5-6, TRBV5-1 and TRBV20-1 were among them. Patients with multiple sclerosis recorded significantly lower normalized Chao1 diversity than controls, the study found.

About this clonotype itself: Its antigen remains unknown.

TCR beta cDNA libraries had unique molecular identifiers. MiXCR, run by TCRdb on the PCR reads, gives a single entry per CDR3 protein. The data hold roughly 870,000 distinct CDR3 sequences, with around 50% observed a single time. V gave up 6 bases and J gave up 7 bases; unmatched junction bases: 9. Germline assignment: CDR1 DFQATT and CDR2 SNEGSKA (reference sequence). This CDR3 is 16 amino acids long. This chain links TRBV20-1 with TRBJ2-1; 16 positions agree with TRBD2. The receptor was derived from a girl aged 10 to 17 with multiple sclerosis. Sequenced material: blood. The CDR3 DNA is TGCAGTGCCACCGGGACTAGCGGGAGGGTTTTAAATGAGCAGTTCTTC. Its translation is CSATGTSGRVLNEQFF.